This T cell receptor (beta chain) was recovered during a study of human T cells and chemical hapten exposure. The germline gives CDR1 SGHRS, CDR2 YFSETQ. The CDR3 has 15 residues. The trim removed 0 bases at V and 1 base at J, leaving 2 bases unmatched. The time point is: pre-sensitization, week 0. Treatment specified: therapeutic diphenylcyclopropenone sensitization with weekly scalp DPC. MiXCR was run by TCRdb on the RACE reads, yielding one entry per CDR3 protein. The table lists about 180,000 distinct CDR3 sequences, almost 30% of them singletons. The chain uses TRBV5-1 and TRBJ2-5; TRBD1 matches at 8 bases. This TCR was sampled from a woman in her 30s with alopecia areata. Some clones in this sample may be carry-over from other donors' samples. The sequencing here drew on whole blood, taken in connection with sensitization to the hapten diphenylcyclopropenone (DPC). Written as DNA, the CDR3 is TGCGCCAGCAGCTTGGAGGACAGGGTCCAAGAGACCCAGTACTTC. It is translated as CASSLEDRVQETQYF.